In its sample, the clone carrying this TCR beta chain was seen a few times. The data stem from a study of blood T cell repertoires in COVID-19. Study-level background: Italy, Spain and the United States were the sources of the convalescent and acute COVID-19 samples.

Some clones are missing from TCRdb's copy, which holds only in-frame ones; the method was immunoSEQ multiplex PCR. The table shows about 100,000 clones, with about 80% occurring only once. V was trimmed by 3 bases and J by 6 bases, leaving 11 bases between them. The CDR3 extends over 14 amino acids. Per the germline V gene, CDR1 is MDHEN and CDR2 is SYDVKM. The chain employs TRBV28 and TRBJ1-4; weak D call: TRBD1 (5 bases). This TCR derives from a woman aged 65 to 85 with acute or convalescent COVID-19. The sequencing sample was made of peripheral blood. CDR3 residues: CASSFWQGDEKLFF. The CDR3 DNA is TGTGCCAGCAGTTTCTGGCAGGGCGATGAAAAACTGTTTTTT.